This T cell receptor beta chain was sequenced for a study of early T cells in non-severe SARS-CoV-2 infection. Study-level background: Sequencing of unsorted whole blood was done on bulk RNA, leaving chains unpaired. Study results and caveats: Database matching using VDJdb favored anti-spike CD8 responses, with private and CD4 specificities left missing.

Individual cDNA molecules received unique molecular identifiers. TCRdb called the 5' RACE reads again in MiXCR, with one record for every CDR3 protein. The data contain 75,000 or so distinct CDR3 sequences, more than 13% of them singletons. Germline V CDR1 and CDR2: SQVTM, ANQGSEA. Trimming shortened V by 0 bases and J by 4 bases, and 12 bases separated the two germline ends. The CDR3 covers 15 residues. A remark on this clonotype: The antigen remains unidentified.

The receptor comes from an adult who was a healthcare worker with PCR-confirmed SARS-CoV-2 infection or an uninfected control (not recorded which). The sample consisted of whole blood. The chain couples TRBV29-1 to TRBJ2-2; TRBD2 is a possible D gene (6 bases). CDR3 protein: CSVEDRGRRTGELFF. In DNA form, the CDR3 reads TGCAGCGTTGAAGATCGGGGGAGGCGCACCGGGGAGCTGTTTTTT.